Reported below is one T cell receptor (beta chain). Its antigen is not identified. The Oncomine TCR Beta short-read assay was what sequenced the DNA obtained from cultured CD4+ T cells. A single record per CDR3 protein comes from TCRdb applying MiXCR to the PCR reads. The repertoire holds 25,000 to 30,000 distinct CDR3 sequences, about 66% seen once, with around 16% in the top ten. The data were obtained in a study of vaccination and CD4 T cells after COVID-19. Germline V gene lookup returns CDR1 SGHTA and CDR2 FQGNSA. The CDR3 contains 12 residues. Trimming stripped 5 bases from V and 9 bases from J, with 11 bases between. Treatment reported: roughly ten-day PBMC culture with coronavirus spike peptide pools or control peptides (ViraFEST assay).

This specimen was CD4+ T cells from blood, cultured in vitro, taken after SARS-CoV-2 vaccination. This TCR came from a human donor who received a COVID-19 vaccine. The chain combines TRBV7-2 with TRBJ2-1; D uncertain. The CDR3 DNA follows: TGTGCCAGCAGCAACACGATAAGTGAGCAGTTCTTC. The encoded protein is CASSNTISEQFF.